This T cell receptor (beta chain) is drawn from a study of shared clonotypes between healthy human individuals. Study findings and constraints: Rarefaction indicated that sorted-subset sequencing remained incomplete although depth was large. Clonotypes not shared had lower generation probabilities than those common to all four donors. Generally, naive subsets (rather than memory subsets) showed larger estimated richness.

Method: immunoSEQ multiplex PCR; TCRdb's copy keeps in-frame clones and lacks some. The table has around 2,100,000 clones, about 94% seen once. Comments on this clone: Its antigen is unidentified.

CD45RO negativity and positive selection for CCR7 defined naive CD8 cells, a population that excluded terminally differentiated effector memory CD45RA+ cells. The sequenced material came from naive CD8+ T cells sorted from blood. The TCR originated in a man aged 18 to 30 in good health.

The CDR3 DNA sequence: TGTGCCAGCAGCGAAGGGACAGGGTATTCGGAGACCCAGTACTTC. Its protein product is CASSEGTGYSETQYF. This chain joins TRBV9 and TRBJ2-5, with 9 positions matching TRBD1. Germline CDR1 and CDR2: SGDLS and YYNGEE. Trimming at V came to 3 bases and at J to 5 bases, leaving 8 bases not matched to a gene. There are 15 residues in the CDR3.